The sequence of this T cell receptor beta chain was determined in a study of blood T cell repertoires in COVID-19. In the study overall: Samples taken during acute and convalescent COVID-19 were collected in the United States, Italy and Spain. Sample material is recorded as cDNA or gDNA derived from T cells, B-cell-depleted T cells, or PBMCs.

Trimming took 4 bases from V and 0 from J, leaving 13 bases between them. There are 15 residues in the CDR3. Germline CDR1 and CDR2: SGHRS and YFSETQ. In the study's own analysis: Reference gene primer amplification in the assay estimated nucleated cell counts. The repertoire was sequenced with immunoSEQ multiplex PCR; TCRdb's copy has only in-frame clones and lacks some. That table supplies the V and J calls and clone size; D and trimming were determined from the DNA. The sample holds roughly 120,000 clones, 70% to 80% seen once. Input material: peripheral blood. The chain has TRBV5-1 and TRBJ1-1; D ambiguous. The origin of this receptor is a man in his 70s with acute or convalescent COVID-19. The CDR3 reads CASSVNSLMNTEAFF. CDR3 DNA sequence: TGCGCCAGCAGCGTCAACAGCCTCATGAACACTGAAGCTTTCTTT. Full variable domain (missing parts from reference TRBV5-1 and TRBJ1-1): KAGVTQTPRYLIKTRGQQVTLSCSPISGHRSVSWYQQTPGQGLQFLFEYFSETQRNKGNFPGRFSGRQFSNSRSEMNVSTLELGDSALYLCASSVNSLMNTEAFFGQGTRLTVV.